The 12 T cell receptor gamma chains given below trace back to one sample, sequenced in a study of γδ T cells in repeated Plasmodium falciparum infection. TCRdb re-called the multiplex PCR reads through CATT. The repertoire holds approximately 32,000 gamma-chain clones, with 1.4% to 1.5% as singletons. Flow sorting of PBMC yielded separate Vgamma9/Vdelta2+ and Vdelta2-negative gammadelta T cell populations for bulk repertoire analysis. The source material was gamma-delta T cells from blood. The source of these receptors is a pool of human donors (malaria-infected and uninfected, not separated).

This clone was counted a few times. A read error likely explains why the TCRdb protein, taken from a much larger clone, differs from this DNA's translation at residue 3; the protein shown is translated from the DNA. The chain employs TRGV3 and TRGJ1 or TRGJ2. CDR1 and CDR2 from the germline V gene are VTNTFY and YDVSTARD (reference sequence). The CDR3 has 11 amino acids. CDR3 in amino acids: CAAWEAYKKLF. CDR3 bases: TGTGCCGCCTGGGAAGCTTATAAGAAACTCTTT.

This clone was counted between two and nine times. A single base is all that separates this from a far larger clone, so a read error is likely. The V gene is given as TRGV9, and no J gene call is available. Germline values: CDR1 GITISATS, CDR2 ISYDGTV (reference sequence). CDR3 length equals 11 residues. The CDR3 DNA is TGTGCCTTGTGGGAGGAATCTAAGAAGCTCTTT. As protein: CALWEESKKLF.

This clone was seen only a few times. A read error likely explains why the TCRdb protein, taken from a much larger clone, differs from this DNA's translation at residue 14; the protein shown is translated from the DNA. The chain carries TRGV9 and TRGJP. The CDR3 extends over 17 amino acids. Per germline, CDR1 GITISATS and CDR2 ISYDGTV (reference sequence). The CDR3 sequence is CALWEEDFELGKKTKVF. CDR3 DNA sequence: TGTGCCTTGTGGGAGGAAGATTTCGAGTTGGGCAAAAAAACCAAGGTATTT.

This clone has more than one count but fewer than ten. A far bigger clonotype differs at one base, so this is likely a read error. Additional DNA sequences in this sample encode the identical CDR3. The J segment was not called; the V segment is TRGV2. Germline V CDR1 and CDR2: EGSNGY, YDSYNSKV. The CDR3 is made up of 14 amino acids. CDR3 sequence reads: CATWDGPQHREKLF. In nucleotides, the CDR3 is TGTGCCACCTGGGACGGGCCTCAACATCGGGAGAAACTTTTT.

This clone was picked up a small number of times. A far larger clone lies a single base away; this is likely a read error. This rearrangement joins TRGV9 to TRGJP2. Per germline, CDR1 GITISATS and CDR2 ISYDGTV (reference sequence). The CDR3 has 16 amino acids. Trimming took 3 bases from V and 0 from J; bases not matched to a gene: 7. The CDR3, as DNA: TGTGCCTTGTGGGAGATGCCTTATAGTAGTGATTGGATCAAGACGTTT. It translates to CALWEMPYSSDWIKTF.

This clone was observed many times. TCRdb attributes to this sequence the protein of a much larger clone, which differs from the DNA translation at residue 12; a read error is likely, and the protein displayed is translated from the DNA. The chain carries TRGV9 and TRGJP1. Germline CDR1 and CDR2: GITISATS and ISYDGTV (reference sequence). The CDR3 has 16 amino acids. CDR3 sequence: CALWEVRYGTGRFKIF. CDR3 sequence (DNA): TGTGCCTTGTGGGAGGTCCGGTATGGCACTGGTCGGTTCAAGATATTT.

The sample holds a few counts of this clone. One base separates it from a far larger clone, so it is likely a read error. Distinct nucleotide sequences in the sample also encode this CDR3. The J gene has no call, while the V gene is TRGV3. Per germline, CDR1 VTNTFY and CDR2 YDVSTARD (reference sequence). The CDR3 is 13 residues long. The CDR3 loop is CATWDRLGEKKLF. In DNA, the CDR3 is TGTGCCACCTGGGACAGGCTGGGTGAGAAGAAGCTCTTT.

Ten or more counts support this clone. Given a far larger clone just one base away, this is likely a sequencing read error. Other DNA sequences in the sample encode the same CDR3. A V gene of TRGV3 was called, but no J gene was assigned. Germline-derived CDR1 and CDR2 are VTNTFY and YDVSTARD (reference sequence). This CDR3 contains 13 residues. The CDR3 region is CATWDRPMIRKLF. The CDR3 region has the DNA TGTGCCACTTGGGACAGGCCGATGATAAGAAAACTCTTT.

This clone was recorded many times. The mismatch at residue 8 between this DNA's translation and the TCRdb protein of a much larger clone likely reflects a read error; the protein shown is translated from the DNA. J is TRGJ1 or TRGJ2 and V is TRGV9. TCRdb gives no J gene; it was assigned here by matching the DNA to germline. The germline CDR1 and CDR2 sequences are GITISATS and ISYDGTV (reference sequence). The CDR3 spans 14 residues. Trimming removed 1 base from V and 3 bases from J; junction bases left unmatched: 6. Here the CDR3 reads CALWEVPCYYKKLF. CDR3 in DNA: TGTGCCTTGTGGGAGGTCCCCTGTTATTATAAGAAACTCTTT.

This clone came up many times. TCRdb has a much larger clone's protein, which differs at residue 4 from the translation of this DNA, likely because of a read error; what is shown is the protein translated from the DNA. The chain has TRGV9 and TRGJ1 or TRGJ2. No J segment appears in TCRdb, so it was assigned here by matching the sequence to germline. The V segment lost 9 bases and the J segment 4 bases; nucleotides outside the gene matches: 9. Per the germline V gene, CDR1 is GITISATS and CDR2 is ISYDGTV (reference sequence). This CDR3 spans 12 amino acids. This chain's CDR3 is CALRGPYYKKLF. CDR3 nucleotides: TGTGCCTTGCGGGGCCCCTATTATAAGAAACTCTTT.

For this clone: TCRdb's protein for this DNA is that of a much larger clone and differs from the translation at residue 3, likely a read error; the protein shown is the DNA translation. The V gene is TRGV4, the J gene TRGJ1 or TRGJ2. No J gene was available from TCRdb, and it was assigned here by a germline match of the DNA. The CDR3 is 14 residues long. CDR1 and CDR2 (germline): EGSTGY, YDSYTSSV. CDR3 amino acids: CAAWDGLDYYKKLF. The DNA for the CDR3 is TGTGCCGCCTGGGATGGCTTAGATTATTATAAGAAACTCTTT.

Ten or more counts support this clone. This DNA translates differently at residue 4 from the TCRdb protein, which is that of a much larger clone; a read error is likely, and the protein shown is the DNA's own translation. This chain uses TRGV2 with TRGJ1 or TRGJ2. TCRdb does not report a J gene; here it was assigned by matching the DNA to germline references. Germline V lookup: CDR1 EGSNGY, CDR2 YDSYNSKV. The CDR3 sequence is 12 residues long. The CDR3: CATRDTYYKKLF. Here the CDR3 DNA reads TGTGCCACCCGGGACACCTATTATAAGAAACTCTTT.